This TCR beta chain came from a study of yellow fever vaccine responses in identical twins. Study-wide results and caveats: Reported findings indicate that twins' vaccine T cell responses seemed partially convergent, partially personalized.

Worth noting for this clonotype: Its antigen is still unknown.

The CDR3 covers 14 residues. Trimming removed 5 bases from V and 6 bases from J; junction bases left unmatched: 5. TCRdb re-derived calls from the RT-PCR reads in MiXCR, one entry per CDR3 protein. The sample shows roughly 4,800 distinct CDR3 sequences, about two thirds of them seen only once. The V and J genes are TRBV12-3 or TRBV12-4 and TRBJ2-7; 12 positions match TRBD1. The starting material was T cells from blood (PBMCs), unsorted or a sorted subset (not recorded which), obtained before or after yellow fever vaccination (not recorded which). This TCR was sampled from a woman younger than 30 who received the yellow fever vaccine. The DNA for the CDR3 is TGTGCCAGCAGTCCCGGGACAGGGGGCTCCGAGCAGTACTTC. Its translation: CASSPGTGGSEQYF.